This is a list of T cell receptor beta chains from one sample in a study of cytomegalovirus exposure and HLA in healthy donors. The data were produced by immunoSEQ multiplex PCR, yet TCRdb's version contains in-frame clones alone and is incomplete. This table has approximately 200,000 clones, around three quarters appearing once. Sequenced: PBMCs. These receptors originate from a man under 40 in good health and CMV-seronegative. The CDR3 runs from the conserved cysteine through the conserved F or W. Fields, in order: J gene, V gene, clone size, D gene, CDR3 protein, CDR3 DNA. A D gene is named only where the DNA matches it firmly. For some rows the clone size is stated as once, few or many, or as a class when expanded; others skip it.

j_gene: TRBJ2-1
v_gene: TRBV28
abundance: .
d_gene: TRBD2
CDR3aa: CASSSSGGRDNEQFF
CDR3nt: TGTGCCAGCAGTTCCTCTGGCGGGAGGGACAATGAGCAGTTCTTC

j_gene: TRBJ1-2
v_gene: TRBV4-1
abundance: once
d_gene: .
CDR3aa: CASSQDPAGENYGYTF
CDR3nt: TGCGCCAGCAGCCAAGACCCGGCAGGGGAGAACTATGGCTACACCTTC

j_gene: TRBJ1-4
v_gene: TRBV28
abundance: .
d_gene: TRBD1
CDR3aa: CASSYGTVNEKLFF
CDR3nt: TGTGCCAGCAGTTATGGGACAGTTAATGAAAAACTGTTTTTT

j_gene: TRBJ2-7
v_gene: TRBV5-6
abundance: .
d_gene: .
CDR3aa: CASSLYGTPPEPHEQYF
CDR3nt: TGTGCCAGCAGCTTGTATGGGACTCCACCCGAGCCCCACGAGCAGTACTTC

j_gene: TRBJ1-6
v_gene: TRBV5-1
abundance: .
d_gene: .
CDR3aa: CASSGSGDSPLHF
CDR3nt: TGCGCCAGCAGCGGATCAGGGGATTCACCCCTCCACTTT

j_gene: TRBJ2-3
v_gene: TRBV10-3
abundance: .
d_gene: TRBD2
CDR3aa: CAISVTREPSDTQYF
CDR3nt: TGTGCCATCAGTGTCACGCGGGAGCCTTCGGATACGCAGTATTTT

j_gene: TRBJ1-1
v_gene: TRBV19
abundance: .
d_gene: .
CDR3aa: CASTFPGNTEAFF
CDR3nt: TGTGCCAGTACCTTCCCGGGGAACACTGAAGCTTTCTTT

j_gene: TRBJ1-4
v_gene: TRBV6-5
abundance: .
d_gene: .
CDR3aa: CASSYSGQNEKLFF
CDR3nt: TGTGCCAGCAGTTACTCTGGGCAGAATGAAAAACTGTTTTTT

j_gene: TRBJ1-2
v_gene: TRBV27
abundance: .
d_gene: TRBD1
CDR3aa: CASSLSRTGSSYTF
CDR3nt: TGTGCCAGCAGTTTATCGAGGACAGGTTCAAGCTACACCTTC

j_gene: TRBJ2-2
v_gene: TRBV9
abundance: .
d_gene: TRBD2
CDR3aa: CASSVQAGSPGREGRTGELFF
CDR3nt: TGTGCCAGCAGCGTCCAGGCCGGGTCACCGGGGCGGGAGGGCCGCACCGGGGAGCTGTTTTTT

j_gene: TRBJ2-3
v_gene: TRBV6-5
abundance: .
d_gene: TRBD2
CDR3aa: CASTDPIGGDTQYF
CDR3nt: TGTGCCAGCACCGACCCCATCGGGGGGGATACGCAGTATTTT

j_gene: TRBJ2-3
v_gene: TRBV9
abundance: .
d_gene: .
CDR3aa: CASSVQGIGDTQYF
CDR3nt: TGTGCCAGCAGCGTACAGGGTATAGGAGATACGCAGTATTTT

j_gene: TRBJ2-1
v_gene: TRBV4-1
abundance: .
d_gene: .
CDR3aa: CASSQVGSSSYNEQFF
CDR3nt: TGCGCCAGCAGCCAAGTCGGCTCTAGCTCCTACAATGAGCAGTTCTTC

j_gene: TRBJ2-4
v_gene: TRBV6-6
abundance: .
d_gene: .
CDR3aa: CAISQDRAKNIQYF
CDR3nt: TGTGCCATTTCACAAGACAGGGCCAAAAACATTCAGTACTTC

j_gene: TRBJ2-2
v_gene: TRBV11-3
abundance: .
d_gene: .
CDR3aa: CASSPGRGGTGELFF
CDR3nt: TGTGCCAGCAGCCCGGGACGGGGAGGAACCGGGGAGCTGTTTTTT

j_gene: TRBJ2-5
v_gene: TRBV11-2
abundance: .
d_gene: TRBD2
CDR3aa: CASSGLSKRETRETQYF
CDR3nt: TGTGCCAGCAGCGGTTTGTCTAAGCGGGAAACCCGAGAGACCCAGTACTTC

j_gene: TRBJ2-7
v_gene: TRBV28
abundance: few
d_gene: .
CDR3aa: CASSYRVGEQYF
CDR3nt: TGTGCCAGCAGTTACAGGGTAGGCGAGCAGTACTTC

j_gene: TRBJ2-2
v_gene: TRBV27
abundance: .
d_gene: TRBD2
CDR3aa: CASRGRATGELFF
CDR3nt: TGTGCCAGCAGGGGGAGGGCCACCGGGGAGCTGTTTTTT

j_gene: TRBJ2-1
v_gene: TRBV14
abundance: .
d_gene: .
CDR3aa: CASSVYNEQFF
CDR3nt: TGTGCCAGCAGCGTATACAATGAGCAGTTCTTC

j_gene: TRBJ2-7
v_gene: TRBV19
abundance: once
d_gene: TRBD2
CDR3aa: CASTPTSGMSYEQYF
CDR3nt: TGTGCCAGTACGCCAACTAGCGGAATGTCCTACGAGCAGTACTTC

j_gene: TRBJ1-2
v_gene: TRBV7-9
abundance: .
d_gene: TRBD1
CDR3aa: CASSLGTGGKDGYTF
CDR3nt: TGTGCCAGCAGCTTAGGGACAGGGGGAAAGGATGGCTACACCTTC

j_gene: TRBJ2-6
v_gene: TRBV2
abundance: .
d_gene: TRBD1
CDR3aa: CASRFRTGGAGANVLTF
CDR3nt: TGTGCCAGTCGCTTTAGGACAGGGGGCGCCGGGGCCAACGTCCTGACTTTC

j_gene: TRBJ2-1
v_gene: TRBV28
abundance: .
d_gene: .
CDR3aa: CASSLLGRTYNEQFF
CDR3nt: TGTGCCAGCAGTTTACTGGGGCGCACCTACAATGAGCAGTTCTTC

j_gene: TRBJ2-7
v_gene: TRBV7-6
abundance: .
d_gene: TRBD1
CDR3aa: CASMGQDVYEQYF
CDR3nt: TGTGCCAGCATGGGACAGGACGTCTACGAGCAGTACTTC

j_gene: TRBJ2-1
v_gene: TRBV29-1
abundance: .
d_gene: .
CDR3aa: CSVVITGKWLYNEQFF
CDR3nt: TGCAGCGTTGTGATCACCGGGAAGTGGCTGTACAATGAGCAGTTCTTC

j_gene: TRBJ1-1
v_gene: TRBV28
abundance: once
d_gene: .
CDR3aa: CASSTASAVNTEAFF
CDR3nt: TGTGCCAGCAGTACAGCTTCGGCTGTGAACACTGAAGCTTTCTTT

j_gene: TRBJ1-1
v_gene: TRBV15
abundance: .
d_gene: .
CDR3aa: CATSRDLGSAEAFF
CDR3nt: TGTGCCACCAGCAGAGATCTGGGGAGCGCTGAAGCTTTCTTT

j_gene: TRBJ1-1
v_gene: TRBV11-2
abundance: .
d_gene: .
CDR3aa: CASSLDSAEAFF
CDR3nt: TGTGCCAGCAGCTTAGATTCGGCTGAAGCTTTCTTT

j_gene: TRBJ1-5
v_gene: TRBV5-1
abundance: few
d_gene: TRBD1
CDR3aa: CASSLKPQGEGSNQPQHF
CDR3nt: TGCGCCAGCAGCTTGAAACCTCAGGGGGAAGGTAGCAATCAGCCCCAGCATTTT

j_gene: TRBJ2-5
v_gene: TRBV5-4
abundance: once
d_gene: TRBD1
CDR3aa: CASRPRQGGSLTQYF
CDR3nt: TGTGCCAGCAGACCCAGACAGGGCGGGTCGCTGACCCAGTACTTC

j_gene: TRBJ2-7
v_gene: TRBV4-1
abundance: .
d_gene: TRBD2
CDR3aa: CASSQAGTSGSQYF
CDR3nt: TGCGCCAGCAGCCAAGCCGGGACTAGCGGGAGTCAGTACTTC

j_gene: TRBJ2-7
v_gene: TRBV7-6
abundance: .
d_gene: .
CDR3aa: CASSFSQGTEQYF
CDR3nt: TGTGCCAGCAGCTTCTCCCAGGGAACCGAGCAGTACTTC

j_gene: TRBJ1-6
v_gene: TRBV27
abundance: .
d_gene: .
CDR3aa: CASSLWVGGSNNSPLHF
CDR3nt: TGTGCCAGCAGTTTATGGGTGGGGGGGTCCAATAATTCACCCCTCCACTTT

j_gene: TRBJ2-7
v_gene: TRBV4-2
abundance: .
d_gene: TRBD2
CDR3aa: CASSPTSGTRVRF
CDR3nt: TGTGCCAGCAGCCCGACTTCCGGGACTAGGGTACGATTC

j_gene: TRBJ1-2
v_gene: TRBV28
abundance: .
d_gene: .
CDR3aa: CASSSVGGDSTWGYTF
CDR3nt: TGTGCCAGCAGTTCGGTGGGGGGGGACTCGACGTGGGGCTACACCTTC

j_gene: TRBJ2-7
v_gene: TRBV2
abundance: once
d_gene: .
CDR3aa: CASSQWGGQEYEQYF
CDR3nt: TGTGCCAGCAGTCAATGGGGGGGACAGGAGTACGAGCAGTACTTC

j_gene: TRBJ2-7
v_gene: TRBV2
abundance: once
d_gene: TRBD1
CDR3aa: CAGGQVGNYEQYF
CDR3nt: TGTGCCGGCGGACAGGTGGGCAATTACGAGCAGTACTTC

j_gene: TRBJ1-5
v_gene: TRBV6-1
abundance: .
d_gene: .
CDR3aa: CASSSQGSNQPQHF
CDR3nt: TGTGCCAGCAGTTCGCAGGGCTCCAATCAGCCCCAGCATTTT

j_gene: TRBJ2-7
v_gene: TRBV28
abundance: .
d_gene: .
CDR3aa: CASSPEGVGPYF
CDR3nt: TGTGCCAGCAGTCCTGAGGGGGTGGGGCCGTACTTC

j_gene: TRBJ1-2
v_gene: TRBV7-3
abundance: .
d_gene: .
CDR3aa: CASSLKAGGNGYTF
CDR3nt: TGTGCCAGCAGCTTAAAGGCAGGAGGAAATGGCTACACCTTC

j_gene: TRBJ2-7
v_gene: TRBV2
abundance: .
d_gene: TRBD1
CDR3aa: CASSKPGQGYEQYF
CDR3nt: TGTGCCAGCAGTAAACCGGGACAGGGGTACGAGCAGTACTTC

j_gene: TRBJ2-6
v_gene: TRBV6-4
abundance: .
d_gene: .
CDR3aa: CASSDQLSSGANVLTF
CDR3nt: TGTGCCAGCAGTGACCAACTGAGCTCTGGGGCCAACGTCCTGACTTTC

j_gene: TRBJ1-1
v_gene: TRBV6-1
abundance: .
d_gene: TRBD1
CDR3aa: CASSEADREAFF
CDR3nt: TGTGCCAGCAGTGAAGCGGACAGGGAAGCTTTCTTT

j_gene: TRBJ1-4
v_gene: TRBV28
abundance: .
d_gene: .
CDR3aa: CASSLRVNQKLFF
CDR3nt: TGTGCCAGCAGTTTACGGGTGAATCAAAAACTGTTTTTT

j_gene: TRBJ2-1
v_gene: TRBV6-5
abundance: .
d_gene: .
CDR3aa: CASSSRDKNNEQFF
CDR3nt: TGTGCCAGCAGTTCCCGGGACAAGAACAATGAGCAGTTCTTC